The source of this T cell receptor beta chain is a study of graft-versus-host responses after intestinal transplantation (dated by TCRdb to about 2021). About the investigation overall: Recipients received multivisceral, liver-intestinal, or isolated intestinal transplants. All recipients received anti-thymocyte globulin induction followed by maintenance tacrolimus and steroids for around three years. After intestinal transplantation, graft-versus-host and host-versus-graft alloreactive T cell clones were followed in the graft, circulation and bone marrow using bulk TCR-beta CDR3 sequencing. Alloreactive clones were identified by sequencing pre-transplant mixed lymphocyte reaction products and comparing them with unstimulated pre-transplant donor and recipient T cells. Of the approximately 25 intestinal transplant recipients enrolled in the cohort, one of whom was a retransplant, a few patients without pretransplant specimens were excluded. Donor T cell macrochimerism was defined as a peak of at least 4% donor T cells among recipient peripheral blood mononuclear cells. Rather than going through the commercial service, samples from a few later patients were sequenced in-house on an Illumina MiSeq and processed with MiXCR.

Summary of the overall study and its limitations: High GvH to HvG T cell clonal ratios were observed in the allografts of patients with donor T cell macrochimerism. GvH clones turned up in recipient bone marrow, with some appearing earlier in ileal mucosa or blood, a pattern consistent with an intestinal mucosal origin. Conclusions were limited by the relatively low number and heterogeneity of intestinal transplant patients. Early after transplant, declines in HvG clones were associated with peak levels of circulating GvH clones.

The sample's time point label is to be understood as: cells obtained before transplantation from donor or recipient. CD3+CD4+ and CD3+CD8+ populations were FACS-sorted from unstimulated pre-transplant donor and recipient cells taken from spleen or lymph nodes. The library was obtained by the immunoSEQ multiplex PCR assay. For most patients, genomic DNA was isolated using the Qiagen DNeasy Blood and Tissue Kit and was shipped frozen to Adaptive Biotechnologies for TCR sequencing. High-throughput TCR-beta CDR3 sequencing of genomic DNA from most patients was performed by Adaptive Biotechnologies. The authors' pipeline ran thus. Adaptive's ImmunoSEQ software supplied the TCR sequencing data for 15 to 20 patients, while MiXCR and VDJtools were used to process a few other patients. To correct CD4 versus CD8 sorting errors, sequences present in both subsets at a frequency ratio below 5:1 were removed. Because the origin of CDR3 nucleotide sequences shared between donor and recipient could not be assigned, those sequences were removed. At least 2-fold expansion over unstimulated cells and a minimum CFSE-low frequency of 0.002% (template counts) or 0.001% (read counts) were required for clones to be classified as alloreactive. Mappable clones were those detected in sequenced pre-transplant spleen, lymph node, or MLR CFSE-low populations of the donor or recipient. The cumulative frequency of alloreactive clones was calculated as a percentage of all sequences, weighted by copy number. The immuneACCESS repertoire file appears here via TCRdb, limited to in-frame rearrangements. These files lack a portion of the clones; in checked studies, under half of the deficit traces to unresolved V genes, and the cause of the others is not known. V and J calls and clone size are as listed in that table; D and trimming were resolved from the DNA. Within this sample are 89,000 or so clones, with roughly 80% of them counted one time only. Around 0.8% of the sample is in the top ten clones.

The germline V and J ends show losses of 1 base and 4 bases respectively, and no gene match explains 2 bases of the junction. Taken from cysteine to phenylalanine, the CDR3 has 14 residues. This entry keeps only the CDR3 DNA: 42 bases, framed from base 1. Per the germline V gene, SGHRS is the CDR1 and YFSETQ is the CDR2. Details on this clone: Its specific antigen is unknown. The record has no base qualities; no much larger clone is one base away.

The starting material was unstimulated CD4+ T cells sorted from spleen or lymph node cells, obtained before intestinal transplant. This TCR was recovered from a human donor who received an intestinal transplant. This chain joins TRBV5-1 to TRBJ2-3; 8 bases in between match TRBD2. The CDR3 region has the sequence CASSLYGRADTQYF. The DNA sequence is TGCGCCAGCAGCTTGTACGGGAGGGCAGATACGCAGTATTTT.